Sequencing of this T cell receptor (beta chain) was carried out in a study of T cells in Graves' hyperthyroidism and ophthalmopathy. A note on this clonotype: Antigen specificity is unknown.

Study-wide results and caveats: A model using 13 V-J features told ophthalmopathy apart from stable hyperthyroidism. Most thyroid clonotypes expanded above 0.001 were also detected in blood.

RNA transcripts gave rise to amplified TCR beta CDR3 regions. The HTBI set primed first-round TCR CDR3 RT-PCR. TCRdb called the multiplex PCR reads again in MiXCR, with one record for every CDR3 protein. The data show roughly 250,000 distinct CDR3 sequences, about 20% seen once. PBMCs stemmed from 8.5 to 10 ml fresh peripheral blood. The germline CDR1 and CDR2 sequences are DFQATT and SNEGSKA (reference sequence). This CDR3 region has 18 residues. The trim removed 5 bases at V and 4 bases at J, leaving 17 bases unmatched. The sequencing sample was made of blood. The rearrangement uses TRBV20-1 and TRBJ2-3, with 11 bases matching TRBD2. The origin of this receptor is a man aged 25 to 40 with Graves' ophthalmopathy. The CDR3 DNA reads TGCAGTGCTCTACCCGGGGGGACTAGCGGAACGGATCCAGATACGCAGTATTTT. As protein: CSALPGGTSGTDPDTQYF.